One and the same sample provided the 21 T cell receptor beta chains below, sequenced in a study of cytomegalovirus exposure and HLA in healthy donors. With 60 Vbeta and 13 Jbeta primers, the PCR was carried out. Profiling relied on immunoSEQ multiplex PCR, and the TCRdb table lists in-frame clones only, not all of them. The sample lists about 150,000 clones, around 80% occurring once. The sequenced sample was PBMCs. The receptors derive from a man aged 30 to 39 in good health and CMV-seropositive.

The genes are TRBV5-1 and TRBJ2-7; D is unclear. Per germline, CDR1 SGHRS and CDR2 YFSETQ. This CDR3 has 11 amino acids. With 4 bases removed from V and 3 bases from J, the gap between germline ends came to 5 bases. The CDR3 bases are TGCGCCAGCAGCCTGTACTACGAGCAGTACTTC. This sequence encodes CASSLYYEQYF.

V gene TRBV7-7 combines with J gene TRBJ1-1; D perhaps matches TRBD1 (5 bases). This CDR3 has 13 residues. The V gene lost 1 base and the J gene lost 5 bases, with 8 bases spanning the gap. The germline V gene has CDR1 SSHAT and CDR2 FNYEAQ (reference sequence). CDR3 in amino acids: CASSLGQGTEAFF. For the CDR3, the DNA is TGTGCCAGCAGCTTAGGGCAGGGAACTGAAGCTTTCTTT.

This chain uses TRBV29-1 with TRBJ1-6; weak D call: TRBD1 (5 bases). Per the germline V gene, CDR1 is SQVTM and CDR2 is ANQGSEA. The V gene lost 5 bases and the J gene lost 6 bases, with 11 bases spanning the gap. The CDR3 consists of 13 residues. The CDR3: CSVLTDLNSPLHF. The CDR3 DNA sequence: TGCAGCGTTTTGACAGACCTTAATTCACCCCTCCACTTT. Complete variable domain (other parts from reference TRBV29-1 and TRBJ1-6): SAVISQKPSRDICQRGTSLTIQCQVDSQVTMMFWYRQQPGQSLTLIATANQGSEATYESGFVIDKFPISRPNLTFSTLTVSNMSPEDSSIYLCSVLTDLNSPLHFGNGTRLTVT.

V and J are TRBV5-1 and TRBJ2-5; D might be TRBD1 (6 bases). V gave up 4 bases and J gave up 2 bases, with 12 bases separating them. The CDR3 has 14 residues. Germline V gives CDR1 SGHRS, CDR2 YFSETQ. The CDR3 bases are TGCGCCAGCAGCAGCGGACAGTTACAAGAGACCCAGTACTTC. Residues: CASSSGQLQETQYF.

This clone occurred once. This chain joins TRBV28 and TRBJ1-5; 7 nucleotides line up with TRBD1. Germline V gene sequence: CDR1 MDHEN, CDR2 SYDVKM. Trimming cost V 7 bases and J 2 bases; bases outside gene matches: 14. This CDR3 has 17 residues. The CDR3 here is CASIVSLGGAGNQPQHF. CDR3 in DNA: TGTGCCAGCATTGTGAGTTTAGGGGGCGCGGGCAATCAGCCCCAGCATTTT.

V gene TRBV5-6 combines with J gene TRBJ2-7; 8 nucleotides align to TRBD1. Trimming cost V 0 bases and J 6 bases; bases outside gene matches: 8. Germline V gives CDR1 SGHDT, CDR2 YYEEEE. This CDR3 is built from 15 residues. The CDR3 here is CASSLVTGVKSEQYF. The CDR3 nucleotides are TGTGCCAGCAGCTTGGTGACAGGGGTGAAATCCGAGCAGTACTTC.

J is TRBJ2-3 and V is TRBV2; 8 bases are shared with TRBD1. From germline, CDR1 is SNHLY and CDR2 FYNNEI. The J segment lost 3 bases and the V segment lost 6 bases, leaving 5 bases of the junction unmatched. The CDR3 spans 14 residues. The CDR3 protein is CASRKDRATDTQYF. The CDR3 DNA sequence: TGTGCCAGCAGGAAGGACAGGGCAACAGATACGCAGTATTTT.

The genes are TRBV7-9 and TRBJ1-3; no clear D. The CDR3 is 12 residues long. Germline V gene sequence: CDR1 SEHNR, CDR2 FQNEAQ (reference sequence). Trimming removed 5 bases from V and 3 bases from J, with 5 bases in between. CDR3 residues: CASSEGGNTIYF. Here the CDR3 DNA reads TGTGCCAGCAGCGAGGGTGGAAACACCATATATTTT.

The DNA for the CDR3 is TGTGCCAGCGTAGCGACGGGAGGGTCCCACGAGCAGTACTTC. This encodes CASVATGGSHEQYF. The chain links TRBV27 to TRBJ2-7; TRBD2 matches 8 bases. CDR3 size: 14 residues. Trimming removed 8 bases from V and 5 bases from J; junction bases left unmatched: 11. Germline V lookup: CDR1 MNHEY, CDR2 SMNVEV (reference sequence).

The chain combines TRBV5-1 with TRBJ1-1; D gene ambiguous. Trimming cost V 0 bases and J 1 base, with 10 bases left between them. The CDR3 totals 15 residues. Germline CDR1 SGHRS, CDR2 YFSETQ. In nucleotides, the CDR3 is TGCGCCAGCAGCTTGGTGCCACGGGAGAACACTGAAGCTTTCTTT. Translating gives CASSLVPRENTEAFF.

The rearrangement uses TRBV6-1 and TRBJ2-4, with a weak D call TRBD2 (6 bases). The CDR3 consists of 16 residues. In germline, CDR1 is MNHNS, CDR2 SASEGT. Trimming took off 2 bases at V and 6 bases at J, with 17 bases between the two ends. The CDR3 DNA follows: TGTGCCAGCAGTGAATGGAAGGAGGGGAGTAGAAACATTCAGTACTTC. Translated, it gives CASSEWKEGSRNIQYF.

Notes on this clone: The germline gene is not matched at one end of the junction; a read error may be the cause. The chain uses TRBV7-9 and TRBJ2-7; D gene ambiguous. This CDR3 spans 11 amino acids. The germline gives CDR1 SEHNR, CDR2 FQNEAQ (reference sequence). The CDR3 DNA reads as TGTTCCAGCACCAGCTCCTACGAGCAGTACTTC. Its protein is CSSTSSYEQYF.

This rearrangement joins TRBV5-1 to TRBJ2-7; D unresolved. Trimming pared 0 bases from V and 0 bases from J, leaving 7 bases between. This CDR3 is 14 amino acids long. Germline V gives CDR1 SGHRS, CDR2 YFSETQ. This CDR3 is CASSLEAGSYEQYF. Here the CDR3 DNA reads TGCGCCAGCAGCTTGGAGGCAGGCTCCTACGAGCAGTACTTC.

The chain combines TRBV10-3 with TRBJ1-1; tentatively, D is TRBD1 (5 bases). Deletions cut 8 bases from V and 1 base from J, with 14 bases between. CDR3 length equals 14 residues. Germline V gene sequence: CDR1 ENHRY, CDR2 SYGVKD. The CDR3 region is CAIGGKGTNTEAFF. CDR3 coding DNA: TGTGCCATCGGGGGGAAGGGCACGAACACTGAAGCTTTCTTT.

The chain recombines TRBV5-5 with TRBJ1-2, with 8 positions matching TRBD1. V was clipped by 2 bases and J by 4 bases; unmatched bases: 1. The CDR3 length is 13 residues. CDR1 is SGHKS, CDR2 YYEKEE, per germline (reference sequence). CDR3 sequence reads: CASSFGQGYGYTF. The CDR3 DNA sequence: TGTGCCAGCAGCTTTGGACAGGGCTATGGCTACACCTTC.

The rearrangement joins TRBV5-1 to TRBJ2-7; a weak D match, TRBD1 (7 bases). Germline assignment: CDR1 SGHRS and CDR2 YFSETQ. The CDR3 runs 14 residues. V lost 0 bases and J 3 bases, leaving 10 bases between the germline ends. Here the CDR3 DNA reads TGCGCCAGCAGCTTGGACAGGGGAGGCTACGAGCAGTACTTC. This sequence encodes CASSLDRGGYEQYF. The whole variable domain, remainder taken from reference TRBV5-1 and TRBJ2-7, is KAGVTQTPRYLIKTRGQQVTLSCSPISGHRSVSWYQQTPGQGLQFLFEYFSETQRNKGNFPGRFSGRQFSNSRSEMNVSTLELGDSALYLCASSLDRGGYEQYFGPGTRLTVT.

The rearrangement links TRBV6-5 to TRBJ2-7; no clear D. This CDR3 comprises 15 residues. The germline CDR1 and CDR2 sequences are MNHEY and SVGAGI. The V end was cut by 0 bases, the J end by 8 bases, with 17 bases between. In DNA, the CDR3 is TGTGCCAGCAGTTACTCCGACTCCTTGGTGGAGAAGCAGTACTTC. It encodes CASSYSDSLVEKQYF.

This chain links TRBV6-4 with TRBJ2-1; maybe TRBD2 (5 bases). Trimming stripped 3 bases from V and 0 bases from J, with 9 bases between. Looked up from germline, CDR1 is MRHNA and CDR2 is SNTAGT. The CDR3 is 15 residues long. The CDR3 here is CASSDGLVSYNEQFF. The CDR3 DNA sequence: TGTGCCAGCAGTGATGGACTTGTCTCCTACAATGAGCAGTTCTTC.

This clone was recorded once. V and J are TRBV7-2 and TRBJ1-6; 7 bases map to TRBD1. The junction had 9 bases not matched to a gene; V was cut back by 4 bases and J by 9 bases. Per the germline V gene, CDR1 is SGHTA and CDR2 is FQGNSA. This CDR3 is built from 15 residues. The CDR3: CASSSRQGGGSPLHF. The CDR3 DNA reads TGTGCCAGCAGCTCCCGACAGGGAGGTGGTTCACCCCTCCACTTT.

This clone has only a few counts. The chain recombines TRBV6-4 with TRBJ2-6; possibly TRBD1 for D (5 bases). The CDR3 has 16 amino acids. CDR1 is MRHNA and CDR2 is SNTAGT in the germline V gene. Trimming pared 5 bases from V and 0 bases from J, leaving 11 bases between. The CDR3 is CASSTSGNSGANVLTF. The CDR3 DNA reads as TGTGCCAGCAGTACGTCAGGGAACTCTGGGGCCAACGTCCTGACTTTC.

The chain uses TRBV9 and TRBJ2-7; D perhaps matches TRBD2 (5 bases). The germline gives CDR1 SGDLS, CDR2 YYNGEE. This CDR3 has 15 amino acids. The V end lost 4 bases, the J end lost 0 bases, and 14 bases lay between the germline ends. This chain's CDR3 is CASSPEGLYSYEQYF. The CDR3 nucleotides are TGTGCCAGCAGCCCAGAGGGCTTATACTCCTACGAGCAGTACTTC.